This TCR beta chain was sequenced for a study of shared T cell receptors in the human thymus. Trimming cost V 9 bases and J 9 bases, with 9 bases left between them. Germline-derived CDR1 and CDR2 are LNHDA and SQIVND (reference sequence). The CDR3 consists of 10 residues. Using immunoSEQ multiplex PCR, the repertoire was profiled, and TCRdb retains in-frame clones only, with some absent. The sample holds fewer than 700,000 clones, around nine tenths seen once. This same sample was also taken into another study, of human thymus T cells.

The chain uses TRBV19 and TRBJ2-1, with D perhaps matching TRBD2 (5 bases). The sequence derives from a boy under three years old with a congenital heart defect. Material: thymocytes. The CDR3 DNA follows: TGTGCCAGCGGGATTCGTGAGCAGTTCTTC. It yields the protein CASGIREQFF.